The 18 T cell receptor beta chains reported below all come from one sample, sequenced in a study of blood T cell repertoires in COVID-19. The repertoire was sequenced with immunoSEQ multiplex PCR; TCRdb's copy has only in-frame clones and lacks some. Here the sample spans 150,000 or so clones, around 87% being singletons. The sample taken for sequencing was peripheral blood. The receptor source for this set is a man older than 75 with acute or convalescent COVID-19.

DNA of the CDR3: TGTGCCAGCAGTGACGGTGAGGGGGCGAGCACCGGGGAGCTGTTTTTT. This sequence encodes CASSDGEGASTGELFF. The V and J genes are TRBV6-4 and TRBJ2-2; 7 bases map to TRBD1. CDR1 MRHNA and CDR2 SNTAGT come from the germline V gene. The J segment lost 4 bases and the V segment lost 2 bases, leaving 7 bases of the junction unmatched. The length of the CDR3 is 16 residues.

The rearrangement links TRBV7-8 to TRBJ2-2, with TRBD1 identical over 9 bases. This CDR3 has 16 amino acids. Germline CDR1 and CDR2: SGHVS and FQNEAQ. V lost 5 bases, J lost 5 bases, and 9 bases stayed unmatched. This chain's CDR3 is CASSARPGQGTGELFF. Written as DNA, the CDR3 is TGTGCCAGCAGCGCTCGGCCGGGACAGGGAACCGGGGAGCTGTTTTTT.

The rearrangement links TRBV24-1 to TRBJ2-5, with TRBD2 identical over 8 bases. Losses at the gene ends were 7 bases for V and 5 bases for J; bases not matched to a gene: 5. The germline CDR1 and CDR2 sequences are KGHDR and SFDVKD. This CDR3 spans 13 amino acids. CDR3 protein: CATRNSGGETQYF. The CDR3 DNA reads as TGTGCCACCAGAAATTCGGGGGGGGAGACCCAGTACTTC.

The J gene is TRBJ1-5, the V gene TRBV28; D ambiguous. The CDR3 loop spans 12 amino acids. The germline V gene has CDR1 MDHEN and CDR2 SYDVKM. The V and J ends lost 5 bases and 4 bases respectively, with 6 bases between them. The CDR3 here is CASSVLNQPQHF. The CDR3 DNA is TGTGCCAGCAGTGTCCTAAATCAGCCCCAGCATTTT.

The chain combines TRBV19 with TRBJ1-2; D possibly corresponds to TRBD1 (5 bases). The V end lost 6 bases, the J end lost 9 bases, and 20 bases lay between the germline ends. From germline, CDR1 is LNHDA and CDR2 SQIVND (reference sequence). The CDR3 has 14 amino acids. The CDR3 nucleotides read TGTGCCAGTAGCGTTTTTCGTGGGGCTATGCGCTACACCTTC. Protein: CASSVFRGAMRYTF.

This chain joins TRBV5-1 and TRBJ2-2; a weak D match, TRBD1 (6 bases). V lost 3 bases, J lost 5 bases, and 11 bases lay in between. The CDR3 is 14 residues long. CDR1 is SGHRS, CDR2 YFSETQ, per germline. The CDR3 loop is CASSSTGQTGELFF. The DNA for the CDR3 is TGCGCCAGCAGCTCCACAGGGCAAACCGGGGAGCTGTTTTTT.

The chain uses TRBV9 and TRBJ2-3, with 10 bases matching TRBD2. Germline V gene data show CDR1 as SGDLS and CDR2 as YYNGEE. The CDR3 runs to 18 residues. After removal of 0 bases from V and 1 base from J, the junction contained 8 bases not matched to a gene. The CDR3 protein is CASSVAFLAGDGTDTQYF. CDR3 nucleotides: TGTGCCAGCAGCGTAGCTTTCCTAGCGGGAGATGGCACAGATACGCAGTATTTT.

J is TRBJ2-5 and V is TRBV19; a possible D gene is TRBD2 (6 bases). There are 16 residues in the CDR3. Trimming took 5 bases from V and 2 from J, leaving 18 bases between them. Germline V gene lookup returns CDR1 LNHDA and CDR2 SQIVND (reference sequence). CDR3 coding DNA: TGTGCCAGTAGTGGCTCGCCGGGGGAAACGCAAGAGACCCAGTACTTC. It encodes CASSGSPGETQETQYF.

In DNA, the CDR3 is TGTGCCTGGAGTGTGGACAGGGGAAACTCACCCCTCCACTTT. It encodes CAWSVDRGNSPLHF. The V call is TRBV30, the J call TRBJ1-6; 9 bases are shared with TRBD1. CDR3 length: 14 amino acids. CDR1 and CDR2 (germline): GTSNPN, SVGIG (reference sequence). V lost 0 bases to trimming and J lost 10 bases; unmatched junction nucleotides: 4.

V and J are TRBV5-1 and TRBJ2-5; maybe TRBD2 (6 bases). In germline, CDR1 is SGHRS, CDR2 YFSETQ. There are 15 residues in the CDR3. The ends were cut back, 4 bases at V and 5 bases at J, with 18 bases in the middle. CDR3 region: CASSPVAGTRETQYF. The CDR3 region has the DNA TGCGCCAGCAGCCCCGTTGCGGGAACCCGGGAGACCCAGTACTTC.

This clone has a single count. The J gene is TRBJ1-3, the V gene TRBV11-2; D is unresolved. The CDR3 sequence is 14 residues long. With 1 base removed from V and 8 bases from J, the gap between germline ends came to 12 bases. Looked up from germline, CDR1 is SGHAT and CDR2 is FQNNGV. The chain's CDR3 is CASSLGVSSDTIYF. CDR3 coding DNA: TGTGCCAGCAGCTTAGGTGTCTCCTCGGACACCATATATTTT.

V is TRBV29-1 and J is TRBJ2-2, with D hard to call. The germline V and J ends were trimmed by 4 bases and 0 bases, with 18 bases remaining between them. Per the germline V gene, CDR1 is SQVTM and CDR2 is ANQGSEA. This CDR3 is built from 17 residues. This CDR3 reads CSVVVPAARSNTGELFF. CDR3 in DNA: TGCAGCGTTGTGGTCCCTGCCGCCAGGTCGAACACCGGGGAGCTGTTTTTT.

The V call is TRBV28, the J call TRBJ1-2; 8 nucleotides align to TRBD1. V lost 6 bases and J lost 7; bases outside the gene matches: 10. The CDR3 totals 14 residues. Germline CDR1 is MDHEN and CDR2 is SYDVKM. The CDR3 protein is CASRGGPGGLGYTF. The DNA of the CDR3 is TGTGCCAGCAGGGGTGGTCCAGGGGGCCTTGGCTACACCTTC.

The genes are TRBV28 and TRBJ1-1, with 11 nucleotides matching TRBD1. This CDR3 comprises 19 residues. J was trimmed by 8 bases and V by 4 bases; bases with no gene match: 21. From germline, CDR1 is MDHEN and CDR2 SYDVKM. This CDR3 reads CASSSPPWTGGYSGQEAFF. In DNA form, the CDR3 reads TGTGCCAGCAGTTCCCCACCTTGGACAGGGGGCTATAGCGGCCAAGAAGCTTTCTTT.

DNA of the CDR3: TGTGCCAGCAGTTTATCCAGAACTAATGAAAAACTGTTTTTT. Amino acid sequence: CASSLSRTNEKLFF. V is TRBV6-5 and J is TRBJ1-4; D not resolved. V was cut by 4 bases and J by 1 base, with 7 bases left in between. The CDR3 has 14 amino acids. CDR1 is MNHEY and CDR2 is SVGAGI in the germline V gene.

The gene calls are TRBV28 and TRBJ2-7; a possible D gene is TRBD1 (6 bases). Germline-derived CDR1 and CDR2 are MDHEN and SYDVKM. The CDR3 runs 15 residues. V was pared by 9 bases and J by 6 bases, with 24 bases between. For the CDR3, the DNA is TGTGCCAGTGGGACAATTAAACTAGGGGCTAGCGAGCAGTACTTC. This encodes CASGTIKLGASEQYF. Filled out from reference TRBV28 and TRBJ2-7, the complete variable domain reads DVKVTQSSRYLVKRTGEKVFLECVQDMDHENMFWYRQDPGLGLRLIYFSYDVKMKEKGDIPEGYSVSREKKERFSLILESASTNQTSMYLCASGTIKLGASEQYFGPGTRLTVT.

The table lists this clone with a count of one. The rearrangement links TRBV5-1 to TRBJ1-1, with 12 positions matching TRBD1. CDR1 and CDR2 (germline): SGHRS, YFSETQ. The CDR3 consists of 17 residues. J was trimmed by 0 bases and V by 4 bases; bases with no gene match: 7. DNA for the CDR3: TGCGCCAGCAGCCCGGGACAGGGGGCTCGTATGAACACTGAAGCTTTCTTT. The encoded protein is CASSPGQGARMNTEAFF.

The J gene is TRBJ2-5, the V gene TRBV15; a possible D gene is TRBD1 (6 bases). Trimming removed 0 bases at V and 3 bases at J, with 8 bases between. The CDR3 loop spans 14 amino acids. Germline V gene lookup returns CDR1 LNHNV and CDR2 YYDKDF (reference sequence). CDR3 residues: CATSRDQGKETQYF. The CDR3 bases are TGTGCCACCAGCAGAGATCAGGGGAAAGAGACCCAGTACTTC.